A selection of T cell receptor beta chains follows, all from one sample in a study of T-cell reconstitution after alpha-beta-depleted transplantation in children. TCRdb reprocessed the PCR reads via MiXCR and lists one record per CDR3 protein. This sample has some 310,000 distinct CDR3 sequences, with over 20% found just once. This specimen was PBMCs, mostly from graft donor cells, taken 180 days after TCRalphabeta/CD19-depleted stem cell transplant. The receptors originated from a male patient aged 5 to 17 who had a stem cell transplant for acute lymphoblastic leukemia, so the T cells may come from the graft donor. Both conserved end residues are part of each CDR3. The order of the fields is D gene, clone size, J gene, V gene, CDR3 DNA, CDR3 protein. A D gene is named only where the DNA matches it firmly. Expanded clones are given a class, and other clones once, few, many or no size at all.

>TRBD1|few|TRBJ1-2|TRBV9
TGTGCCAGCAGCGGGGGGACAGGGCTCTATGGCTACACCTTC
CASSGGTGLYGYTF
>TRBD2|few|TRBJ2-4|TRBV12-3/TRBV12-4
TGTGCCAGCAGTTTACTAGCGGGAGAAGAGGACATTCAGTACTTC
CASSLLAGEEDIQYF
>TRBD2|many|TRBJ2-2|TRBV29-1
TGCAGCGTTGCTAGGCCTAGCGGGCACACCGGGGAGCTGTTTTTT
CSVARPSGHTGELFF
>-|-|TRBJ2-1|TRBV15
TGTGCCACCAGCAGAGGTCGGGTTCGGCACATGGACAATGAGCAGTTCTTC
CATSRGRVRHMDNEQFF
>TRBD2|-|TRBJ2-2|TRBV20-1
TGCAGTGCTCGCGGACTAGCGGGACGATCGAACACCGGGGAGCTGTTTTTT
CSARGLAGRSNTGELFF
>-|-|TRBJ1-2|TRBV4-1
TGCGCCAGCAGCCTCGGGGGTGGGCCGGAAGGCTACACCTTC
CASSLGGGPEGYTF
>-|once|TRBJ2-1|TRBV10-2
TGCGCCAGCAGTGAAAGGGCCATGATTTCCAATGAGCAGTTCTTC
CASSERAMISNEQFF
>TRBD2|few|TRBJ2-3|TRBV7-2
TGTGCCAGCAGATTTAGCGGGAGCGCCACAGATACGCAGTATTTT
CASRFSGSATDTQYF
>-|few|TRBJ2-1|TRBV20-1
TGCAGTGCTAGAGAACTTGTGGCGCGCGGGCATGAGCAGTTCTTC
CSARELVARGHEQFF
>-|-|TRBJ2-5|TRBV7-2
TGTGCCAGCAGCTTAGGGGGAGTTACTCAAGAGACCCAGTACTTC
CASSLGGVTQETQYF
>TRBD2|few|TRBJ2-1|TRBV5-1
TGCGCCAGCAGCCCTATGGGGCTAGCGGTCTCCTACAATGAGCAGTTCTTC
CASSPMGLAVSYNEQFF
>TRBD1|few|TRBJ2-7|TRBV3-1
TGTGCCAGCAGTCGGACAGGGGGTGACTCCTACGAGCAGTACTTC
CASSRTGGDSYEQYF
>TRBD2|many|TRBJ2-4|TRBV12-3/TRBV12-4
TGTGCCAGCAGTCACCTGCCCAGGGAGGGGTACATTCAGTACTTC
CASSHLPREGYIQYF
>-|-|TRBJ2-7|TRBV14
TGTGCCAGCAGCCACCGGGCCCCCTCCTACGAGCAGTACTTC
CASSHRAPSYEQYF
>-|-|TRBJ2-3|TRBV11-3
TGTGCCACCGGGAAGGCAGATACGCAGTATTTT
CATGKADTQYF
>TRBD2|-|TRBJ2-5|TRBV7-6
TGTGCCAGCAGCTTAGGGCTAGCGGGAGCGGGGGAGACCCAGTACTTC
CASSLGLAGAGETQYF
>-|few|TRBJ2-2|TRBV7-9
TGTGCCAGCAGCCGACTACCCCCGAGGGGCGGGGAGCTGTTTTTT
CASSRLPPRGGELFF
>TRBD2|-|TRBJ2-1|TRBV15
TGTGCCACCAGCAGAGTTTGGACTAGCCCTAACAATGAGCAGTTCTTC
CATSRVWTSPNNEQFF
>-|few|TRBJ2-2|TRBV5-1
TGCGCCAGCAGCTTATCTCCGGGACGGGCCGGGGAGCTGTTTTTT
CASSLSPGRAGELFF
>-|-|TRBJ1-4|TRBV18
TGTGCCAGCTCATACCAACAGGAGGAGGAAAAACTGTTTTTT
CASSYQQEEEKLFF
>-|few|TRBJ2-7|TRBV20-1
TGCAGTGCCGAGAGGGGACATTTTTACGAGCAGTACTTC
CSAERGHFYEQYF
>-|-|TRBJ2-4|TRBV11-2
TGTGCCAGCAGCTCGGGACATAGAAACATTCAGTACTTC
CASSSGHRNIQYF
>TRBD1|-|TRBJ1-1|TRBV4-1
TGCGCCAGCAGCCAAATGCCTCCGACAGGGGCCTACACTGAAGCTTTCTTT
CASSQMPPTGAYTEAFF
>-|few|TRBJ2-1|TRBV12-3/TRBV12-4
TGTGCCAGCAGATCCGAAGGTACACCATTCTTC
CASRSEGTPFF